The subject of this entry is one T cell receptor (beta chain). This entry comes from a study of OX40 agonist ivuxolimab in advanced cancers. Assay used: immunoSEQ multiplex PCR; TCRdb lists only in-frame clones, some missing. The sample holds tens of thousands of clones, 88% seen once. Peripheral blood came from all dose cohorts at three timepoints. This CDR3 has 13 residues. Trimming stripped 6 bases from V and 4 bases from J, with 12 bases between. In germline, CDR1 is LNHDA, CDR2 SQIVND (reference sequence). The sequencing here drew on CD4+ or CD8+ T cells sorted from blood, taken in a trial of the OX40 agonist ivuxolimab. The clonotype was recovered from an adult with an advanced solid tumor such as melanoma, head and neck, liver or kidney cancer. This sequence joins TRBV19 and TRBJ1-2; D is possibly TRBD1 (6 bases). CDR3 sequence (DNA): TGTGCCAGTAGGCGGGGGGGCGGCTATGGCTACACCTTC. Translating it yields CASRRGGGYGYTF.